Presented here are 10 T cell receptor beta chains from one specimen sequenced in a study of regulatory T cells in long-lasting Graves disease. Time point of the sample: persistent/refractory GD, antithyroid drugs over 5 years with positive TRAb. From RNA extracted from PBMCs, the TCR library was made. Arm-PCR with iRepertoire HTBI primers amplified the CDR3 regions for these TCR beta libraries. MiXCR, run by TCRdb on the multiplex PCR reads, gives a single entry per CDR3 protein. The data hold a few hundred thousand distinct CDR3 sequences, with less than 30% observed a single time. The starting material was peripheral blood mononuclear cells (PBMCs), obtained when the disease was refractory, from a patient treated with antithyroid drugs. Every receptor here comes from a middle-aged woman with Graves disease.

This clonotype was seen at least ten times. This chain links TRBV28 with TRBJ1-4, with D perhaps matching TRBD1 (5 bases). Germline assignment: CDR1 MDHEN and CDR2 SYDVKM. The length of the CDR3 is 16 residues. Trimming took off 4 bases at V and 5 bases at J, with 17 bases between the two ends. The CDR3 nucleotides are TGTGCCAGCAGTTACCCGATCGAGGGGAACAATGAAAAACTGTTTTTT. It codes for CASSYPIEGNNEKLFF.

As to this clonotype: A read error is possible here, since a much larger clone lies one base away. CDR3 amino acids: CASAPFRVWGYTF. For the CDR3, the DNA is TGTGCCAGCGCCCCCTTTAGGGTCTGGGGCTACACCTTC. V and J are TRBV28 and TRBJ1-2; D uncertain. Per germline, CDR1 MDHEN and CDR2 SYDVKM. The CDR3 loop spans 13 amino acids. V dropped 8 bases and J dropped 8 bases, with 18 bases sitting between them.

This clonotype was recorded many times. The chain links TRBV20-1 to TRBJ2-7; 8 positions match TRBD2. The CDR3 extends over 13 amino acids. After removal of 2 bases from V and 2 bases from J, the junction contained 2 bases not matched to a gene. Germline CDR1 reads DFQATT; CDR2 reads SNEGSKA (reference sequence). The CDR3 spells CSARNSGAYEQYF. CDR3 nucleotides: TGCAGTGCTAGAAATAGCGGGGCCTACGAGCAGTACTTC.

This clonotype is medium-sized in the sample. The rearrangement uses TRBV12-3 or TRBV12-4 and TRBJ2-7, with 10 nucleotides matching TRBD1. The J segment lost 4 bases and the V segment lost 5 bases, leaving 5 bases of the junction unmatched. The CDR3 runs 14 residues. For the CDR3, the DNA is TGTGCCAGCAGTCCGGGACAGGGGAAGTACGAGCAGTACTTC. This sequence encodes CASSPGQGKYEQYF.

The chain links TRBV30 to TRBJ2-2; no clear D. Trimming shortened V by 8 bases and J by 3 bases, and 7 bases separated the two germline ends. Germline lookup yields CDR1 GTSNPN and CDR2 SVGIG (reference sequence). The CDR3 is 11 amino acids. CDR3 in DNA: TGTGCCGGGTTAGACACCGGGGAGCTGTTTTTT. Translating gives CAGLDTGELFF.

This clonotype was seen at least ten times. CDR3 in amino acids: CASSLGGNGYTGELFF. The DNA for the CDR3 is TGTGCCAGCAGTTTGGGGGGGAACGGGTACACCGGGGAGCTGTTTTTT. The genes are TRBV28 and TRBJ2-2; 7 nucleotides match TRBD2. Germline V lookup: CDR1 MDHEN, CDR2 SYDVKM. V shed 3 bases, J shed 3 bases, and the junction held 7 bases outside the gene matches. The CDR3 sequence is 16 residues long. Full variable domain (missing parts from reference TRBV28 and TRBJ2-2): DVKVTQSSRYLVKRTGEKVFLECVQDMDHENMFWYRQDPGLGLRLIYFSYDVKMKEKGDIPEGYSVSREKKERFSLILESASTNQTSMYLCASSLGGNGYTGELFFGEGSRLTVL.

V is TRBV30 and J is TRBJ1-1; D not certain. The V end was cut by 2 bases, the J end by 0 bases, with 7 bases between. The CDR3 loop spans 13 amino acids. Germline V lookup: CDR1 GTSNPN, CDR2 SVGIG (reference sequence). The DNA of the CDR3 is TGTGCCTGGAGTTCGACCGTGAACACTGAAGCTTTCTTT. Translation gives CAWSSTVNTEAFF.

Note on this clonotype: A much bigger clone sits one base away, suggesting this may be a read error. The chain uses TRBV6-2 or TRBV6-3 and TRBJ2-5, with 9 bases matching TRBD2. In germline, CDR1 is MNHEY, CDR2 SVGEGT. This CDR3 region has 16 residues. J gave up 3 bases and V 6 bases, and 11 bases lay outside the gene matches. CDR3 bases: TGTGCCAGCAGCGAACCTTGGACTAGCGTTAAAGAGACCCAGTACTTC. Translating it yields CASSEPWTSVKETQYF.

The chain is built from TRBV19 and TRBJ2-2; D unresolved. Per germline, CDR1 LNHDA and CDR2 SQIVND (reference sequence). This CDR3 contains 11 residues. With 4 bases removed from V and 9 bases from J, the gap between germline ends came to 6 bases. The CDR3 sequence is CASSRAWELFF. In nucleotides, the CDR3 is TGTGCCAGTAGTAGGGCTTGGGAGCTGTTTTTT.

This clonotype showed up many times. The chain links TRBV2 to TRBJ2-5; D gene unclear. The V and J ends lost 6 bases and 3 bases respectively, with 8 bases between them. CDR1 is SNHLY, CDR2 FYNNEI, per germline. This CDR3 comprises 12 residues. The chain's CDR3 is CASSHSEETQYF. The CDR3 DNA follows: TGTGCCAGCAGCCACTCCGAAGAGACCCAGTACTTC.